This section outlines one TCR beta chain sequence together with its context. Original handling: Estimation of nucleated cell counts relied on the amplification of reference gene primers. The assay was immunoSEQ multiplex PCR, and TCRdb's table has in-frame clones only and misses some. V, J and clone size derive from that table, while D and trimming were established from the DNA sequence. The sample includes hundreds of thousands of clones, approximately 80% of them seen just once. This sample is part of a study of blood T cell repertoires in COVID-19. V lost 6 bases and J lost 8; bases outside the gene matches: 9. The CDR3 spans 13 residues.

This clonotype originated in a woman older than 75 with active or convalescent COVID-19. Material for sequencing was peripheral blood. The V call is TRBV12-3 or TRBV12-4, the J call TRBJ1-1; TRBD1 matches at 7 bases. The CDR3 spells CASSPGQAREAFF. CDR3 sequence (DNA): TGTGCCAGCAGCCCCGGACAGGCGCGGGAAGCTTTCTTT.